Presented here are 6 T cell receptor beta chains from one specimen sequenced in a study of blood T cells in healthy people across ages (dated by TCRdb to the mid-2010s). Libraries were prepared through 5' RACE. A second PCR of about 6 to 12 cycles was run with a J-beta primer mix and a sample-barcoded 5' primer. The public reads were reanalyzed by TCRdb: fastp trimming at Q25, MiXCR alignment, in-frame beta chains only. Each entry is one CDR3 protein sequence, shown with its most common DNA and genes. Here the sample has some 1.8 million distinct CDR3 sequences; approximately 40% occur a single time. The ten largest make up roughly 24% of the sample. The source material was blood. The receptors stem from a human donor in good health.

With regard to this clonotype: The conserved closing phenylalanine or tryptophan is absent in this CDR3, likely reflecting a read error. The chain recombines TRBV7-6 with TRBJ2-3; no clear D. The CDR3 covers 12 residues. Trimming took off 3 bases at V and 5 bases at J, with 6 bases between the two ends. CDR1 and CDR2 (germline): SGHVS, FNYEAQ. Here the CDR3 DNA reads TGTGCCAGCAGCTTCCACGGAGATACGCAGTATTTG. Its protein product is CASSFHGDTQYL.

This clonotype was seen repeatedly, ten times or more. The rearrangement joins TRBV29-1 to TRBJ2-5; D possibly corresponds to TRBD2 (5 bases). With 6 bases removed from V and 4 bases from J, the gap between germline ends came to 21 bases. CDR1 and CDR2 (germline): SQVTM, ANQGSEA. This CDR3 is built from 15 residues. The CDR3, as DNA: TGCAGCGTCGTGCGCGTCGGCGTGGCGGGAGAGACCCAGTACTTC. Translation gives CSVVRVGVAGETQYF.

Notes on this clonotype: The germline gene is not matched at one end of the junction; a read error may be the cause. The CDR3 reads CASSFLTARTDTQYF. The CDR3 nucleotides read TGCGCCAGCAGCTTCCTGACAGCCCGCACGGATACGCAGTATTTT. V is TRBV5-1 and J is TRBJ2-3, with D possibly being TRBD1 (5 bases). The CDR3 is made up of 15 amino acids. Per germline, CDR1 SGHRS and CDR2 YFSETQ. Variable domain in full (rest from reference TRBV5-1 and TRBJ2-3): KAGVTQTPRYLIKTRGQQVTLSCSPISGHRSVSWYQQTPGQGLQFLFEYFSETQRNKGNFPGRFSGRQFSNSRSEMNVSTLELGDSALYLCASSFLTARTDTQYFGPGTRLTVL.

This chain joins TRBV28 and TRBJ2-2, with D possibly being TRBD2 (5 bases). Trimming cost V 6 bases and J 5 bases, with 10 bases left between them. The CDR3 is 13 amino acids. CDR1 MDHEN and CDR2 SYDVKM come from the germline V gene. Written as DNA, the CDR3 is TGTGCCAGCAGAGAAGGGAGTACCGGGGAGCTGTTTTTT. This encodes CASREGSTGELFF.

The chain carries TRBV21-1 and TRBJ1-2; whether TRBD1, the table's D call, matches the DNA was not checked. TRBV21-1 is described as a pseudogene. The CDR3 is 14 amino acids. The DNA of the CDR3 is TGTGCCAGCAGTACCGGGACAGGCGGGCGTGGCTACACCTTC. It translates to CASSTGTGGRGYTF.

The chain employs TRBV7-2 and TRBJ1-4; 7 bases agree with TRBD1. CDR1 and CDR2 (germline): SGHTA, FQGNSA. Trimming cost V 5 bases and J 10 bases; bases outside gene matches: 13. This CDR3 has 15 residues. The CDR3 DNA reads as TGTGCCAGCAGCCACAAACTGGGACAGCAAGGAAAACTGTTTTTT. Protein: CASSHKLGQQGKLFF.